Here is one T cell receptor beta chain with its context. Sequenced by immunoSEQ multiplex PCR; TCRdb stores in-frame clones only, minus some. The sample holds 240,000 or so clones, 88% seen once. V lost 4 bases and J lost 10; bases outside the gene matches: 15. Germline V gives CDR1 SGHRS, CDR2 YFSETQ. This CDR3 comprises 16 residues. These data belong to a study of blood T cell repertoires in COVID-19. Study as a whole: Donors in the United States, Italy and Spain gave samples during acute or convalescent COVID-19.

The chain employs TRBV5-1 and TRBJ1-4, with 8 bases that match TRBD1. This receptor was taken from a young woman with acute or convalescent COVID-19. The specimen was peripheral blood. CDR3 in amino acids: CASSNPPGQVFGKLFF. In nucleotides, the CDR3 is TGCGCCAGCAGCAACCCACCGGGACAGGTTTTCGGAAAACTGTTTTTT.